The 25 T cell receptor beta chains listed next were all sequenced from one sample in a study of cytomegalovirus exposure and HLA in healthy donors. PCR amplification relied on 60 Vbeta primers (plus 13 Jbeta primers). Here immunoSEQ multiplex PCR was the method, and the copy in TCRdb shows in-frame clones only, minus some. The sample consists of 120,000 or so clones, roughly 74% of them appearing once. The sequencing sample was made of PBMCs. The receptors come from a woman aged 45-65 years in good health and CMV-seropositive.

This chain connects TRBV5-1 to TRBJ2-2; the match to TRBD1 covers 10 bases. The CDR3 is 18 amino acids. CDR1 is SGHRS, CDR2 YFSETQ, per germline. J lost 1 base, V lost 1 base, and 7 bases had no gene match. CDR3: CASSLPYGQGGNTGELFF. CDR3 nucleotide sequence: TGCGCCAGCAGCTTGCCCTATGGACAGGGGGGGAACACCGGGGAGCTGTTTTTT.

This rearrangement joins TRBV19 to TRBJ1-5; D ambiguous. Germline CDR1 LNHDA, CDR2 SQIVND (reference sequence). The CDR3 consists of 12 residues. Trimming removed 6 bases at V and 11 bases at J, with 14 bases between. As DNA, the CDR3 is TGTGCCAGTAGCCTGGGAGGGTCGGCCCAGCATTTT. It is translated as CASSLGGSAQHF. The complete variable domain, with remaining parts taken from reference TRBV19 and TRBJ1-5, reads DGGITQSPKYLFRKEGQNVTLSCEQNLNHDAMYWYRQDPGQGLRLIYYSQIVNDFQKGDIAEGYSVSREKKESFPLTVTSAQKNPTAFYLCASSLGGSAQHFGDGTRLSIL.

The rearrangement joins TRBV2 to TRBJ1-4; 7 bases agree with TRBD1. Per the germline V gene, CDR1 is SNHLY and CDR2 is FYNNEI. The CDR3 runs to 16 residues. V dropped 0 bases and J dropped 7; count of bases not matched to a gene: 8. The CDR3 protein is CASSEAPGQSFEKLFF. The CDR3 DNA reads TGTGCCAGCAGTGAAGCGCCGGGACAGAGCTTTGAAAAACTGTTTTTT.

The V gene is TRBV5-4, the J gene TRBJ1-1; perhaps TRBD1 as D (5 bases). Germline values: CDR1 SGHNT, CDR2 YYREEE (reference sequence). The CDR3 totals 11 residues. With 7 bases removed from V and 8 bases from J, the gap between germline ends came to 12 bases. CDR3 coding DNA: TGTGCCAGCGAACGTGGGGGGGAAGCTTTCTTT. Its protein product is CASERGGEAFF. Based on the CDR3 plus reference TRBV5-4 and TRBJ1-1, the full variable domain is ETGVTQSPTHLIKTRGQQVTLRCSSQSGHNTVSWYQQALGQGPQFIFQYYREEENGRGNFPPRFSGLQFPNYSSELNVNALELDDSALYLCASERGGEAFFGQGTRLTVV.

The rearrangement joins TRBV2 to TRBJ1-4; D ambiguous. Per the germline V gene, CDR1 is SNHLY and CDR2 is FYNNEI. The V end lost 7 bases, the J end lost 8 bases, and 17 bases lay between the germline ends. CDR3 length: 14 residues. In DNA, the CDR3 is TGTGCCAGCACTCGGGAATCCTTAGGGGAAAAACTGTTTTTT. Its protein product is CASTRESLGEKLFF.

This clone has only one observation. V usage is TRBV5-1 and J usage is TRBJ2-1; 9 nucleotides match TRBD2. The CDR3 spans 14 residues. V dropped 4 bases and J dropped 3; count of bases not matched to a gene: 2. Germline V gene data show CDR1 as SGHRS and CDR2 as YFSETQ. DNA of the CDR3: TGCGCCAGCAGCCGACTAGCGGACTACAATGAGCAGTTCTTC. Translation: CASSRLADYNEQFF.

V and J are TRBV11-3 and TRBJ1-1; TRBD1 matches 8 bases. The germline V gene has CDR1 SGHNT and CDR2 YENEEA. J lost 0 bases, V lost 4 bases, and 10 bases had no gene match. There are 17 residues in the CDR3. The CDR3 nucleotides read TGTGCCAGCAGCTGGGGAGACAGGGGTAGGATGAACACTGAAGCTTTCTTT. Translated, it gives CASSWGDRGRMNTEAFF.

This clone was found once. The V call is TRBV2, the J call TRBJ2-5; 9 bases are shared with TRBD2. With 3 bases clipped from V and 12 bases from J, the junction kept 5 bases outside the gene matches. The germline V gene has CDR1 SNHLY and CDR2 FYNNEI. The CDR3 runs 12 residues. The CDR3 DNA sequence: TGTGCCAGCAGTGACCTAGCGGGGACGAAGTACTTC. As protein: CASSDLAGTKYF.

V gene TRBV6-5 combines with J gene TRBJ2-5, with 9 bases fitting TRBD1. The V segment lost 5 bases and the J segment 2 bases; nucleotides outside the gene matches: 6. Germline assignment: CDR1 MNHEY and CDR2 SVGAGI. This CDR3 has 15 amino acids. CDR3 in amino acids: CASSRDRVGQETQYF. The CDR3 DNA is TGTGCCAGCAGTAGGGACAGGGTGGGGCAAGAGACCCAGTACTTC.

The J gene is TRBJ2-7, the V gene TRBV25-1, with D tentatively TRBD1 (7 bases). V was pared by 6 bases and J by 2 bases, with 11 bases between. The CDR3 runs 13 residues. Per germline, CDR1 MGHDK and CDR2 SYGVNS. The CDR3 loop reads CASSQGGAYEQYF. The CDR3 nucleotides are TGTGCCAGCAGCCAGGGGGGCGCCTACGAGCAGTACTTC.

The chain combines TRBV5-6 with TRBJ1-1; 8 nucleotides agree with TRBD1. The V gene end was trimmed by 7 bases and the J gene end by 4 bases; junction bases not matched to a gene: 9. From germline, CDR1 is SGHDT and CDR2 YYEEEE. CDR3 length equals 14 residues. CDR3 region: CASDYRGLATEAFF. CDR3 bases: TGTGCCAGCGATTACAGGGGGTTGGCCACTGAAGCTTTCTTT.

This chain links TRBV7-9 with TRBJ2-7; a weak D match, TRBD2 (6 bases). Between the trimmed V and J ends, which lost 3 bases and 6 bases, there was a span of 15 bases. Germline CDR1 is SEHNR and CDR2 is FQNEAQ (reference sequence). The CDR3 runs to 14 residues. CDR3 DNA sequence: TGTGCCAGCAGCTTCGGTGGAGGGGCACGCGAGCAGTACTTC. Translation: CASSFGGGAREQYF.

V gene TRBV2 combines with J gene TRBJ1-2, with D perhaps matching TRBD1 (5 bases). Trimming took off 8 bases at V and 13 bases at J, with 20 bases between the two ends. In germline, CDR1 is SNHLY, CDR2 FYNNEI. The CDR3 is made up of 12 amino acids. The CDR3 region is CASLVGQGGPTF. Written as DNA, the CDR3 is TGTGCCAGCCTAGTGGGGCAGGGCGGCCCCACCTTC.

The chain uses TRBV6-5 and TRBJ1-1; a weak D match, TRBD1 (6 bases). V dropped 7 bases and J dropped 3 bases, with 12 bases sitting between them. The CDR3 runs 13 residues. Germline CDR1 is MNHEY and CDR2 is SVGAGI. The CDR3 nucleotides read TGTGCCAGCACCACAGGGAGGGACACTGAAGCTTTCTTT. The encoded protein is CASTTGRDTEAFF.

This clone was observed a handful of times. The V call is TRBV19, the J call TRBJ1-2, with a weak D call TRBD1 (5 bases). Trimming stripped 5 bases from V and 4 bases from J, with 11 bases between. The V gene's germline CDR1 is LNHDA and CDR2 SQIVND (reference sequence). The CDR3 has 13 amino acids. This CDR3 is CASSVRDFYGYTF. The CDR3 nucleotides are TGTGCCAGTAGTGTCAGGGATTTCTATGGCTACACCTTC. The entire variable domain, with the rest obtained from reference TRBV19 and TRBJ1-2, is as follows: DGGITQSPKYLFRKEGQNVTLSCEQNLNHDAMYWYRQDPGQGLRLIYYSQIVNDFQKGDIAEGYSVSREKKESFPLTVTSAQKNPTAFYLCASSVRDFYGYTFGSGTRLTVV.

The V gene is TRBV10-3, the J gene TRBJ2-5, with 11 positions matching TRBD2. The ends lost 4 bases at V and 2 bases at J; junction bases unmatched: 6. The CDR3 extends over 16 amino acids. CDR1 and CDR2 (germline): ENHRY, SYGVKD. The CDR3 here is CAISVGTSGLQETQYF. Here the CDR3 DNA reads TGTGCCATCAGTGTGGGGACTAGCGGTCTACAAGAGACCCAGTACTTC.

The rearrangement joins TRBV11-3 to TRBJ1-6; D unresolved. The V and J ends lost 3 bases and 9 bases respectively, with 21 bases between them. The CDR3 has 17 residues. CDR1 and CDR2 (germline): SGHNT, YENEEA. CDR3 residues: CASSLGVGQNRGSPLHF. The CDR3 DNA is TGTGCCAGCAGCTTGGGAGTAGGCCAAAACCGAGGTTCACCCCTCCACTTT.

The J gene is TRBJ1-2, the V gene TRBV7-8; perhaps TRBD1 as D (6 bases). CDR1 and CDR2 (germline): SGHVS, FQNEAQ. V lost 0 bases and J lost 4, with 9 bases in between. The CDR3 extends over 14 amino acids. CDR3 sequence (DNA): TGTGCCAGCAGCTTAGCGGACAGAGCCTATGGCTACACCTTC. Protein product: CASSLADRAYGYTF.

The genes are TRBV29-1 and TRBJ1-2, with D hard to call. The CDR3 contains 12 residues. V was shortened by 3 bases and J by 4 bases, with 9 bases between the two germline ends. Looked up from germline, CDR1 is SQVTM and CDR2 is ANQGSEA. CDR3 amino acids: CSVDGGSYGYTF. CDR3 nucleotide sequence: TGCAGCGTTGATGGCGGCAGCTATGGCTACACCTTC.

This chain links TRBV7-2 with TRBJ2-3; TRBD2 agrees at 11 bases. V gave up 1 base and J gave up 5 bases; unmatched junction bases: 8. This CDR3 is built from 17 residues. Germline CDR1 and CDR2: SGHTA and FQGNSA. The CDR3 DNA is TGTGCCAGCAGCTTAGACCTAGCGGGGGGCGCGAAAGATACGCAGTATTTT. Its translation: CASSLDLAGGAKDTQYF.

The V call is TRBV2, the J call TRBJ1-5; D ambiguous. The CDR3 contains 17 residues. From germline, CDR1 is SNHLY and CDR2 FYNNEI. V was pared by 8 bases and J by 2 bases, with 22 bases between. The CDR3 nucleotides are TGTGCCAGCCGAAGTGGTCCGGGTAATGAGGGCAATCAGCCCCAGCATTTT. Residues: CASRSGPGNEGNQPQHF.

The chain is built from TRBV2 and TRBJ1-4; TRBD1 aligns across 9 bases. The germline V gene has CDR1 SNHLY and CDR2 FYNNEI. The CDR3 loop spans 15 amino acids. V trimming: 5 bases; J trimming: 14 bases; junction bases outside the gene matches: 15. The CDR3 protein is CASSPHRQGGFPLFF. The CDR3 nucleotides read TGTGCCAGCAGTCCCCACCGACAGGGGGGGTTTCCCCTGTTTTTT.

The chain couples TRBV2 to TRBJ2-1; D gene unclear. The CDR3 is 11 amino acids. Per germline, CDR1 SNHLY and CDR2 FYNNEI. V was pared by 6 bases and J by 5 bases, with 5 bases between. The CDR3 reads CASRQNNEQFF. In DNA form, the CDR3 reads TGTGCCAGCAGACAGAACAATGAGCAGTTCTTC.

The V call is TRBV7-7, the J call TRBJ1-3, with D possibly TRBD1 on 5 matching bases. Trimming stripped 1 base from V and 0 bases from J, with 7 bases between. Germline V gene sequence: CDR1 SSHAT, CDR2 FNYEAQ (reference sequence). CDR3 length: 15 amino acids. The DNA of the CDR3 is TGTGCCAGCAGCTTAGGAAGGGGCTCTGGAAACACCATATATTTT. Protein: CASSLGRGSGNTIYF.

V is TRBV19 and J is TRBJ1-5; D remains ambiguous. The CDR3 spans 14 residues. V shed 2 bases and J shed 5 bases, with 10 bases lying between them. Germline V CDR1 and CDR2: LNHDA, SQIVND (reference sequence). In DNA, the CDR3 is TGTGCCAGTAGTATAAGCCAGACTGATCAGCCCCAGCATTTT. It yields the protein CASSISQTDQPQHF.